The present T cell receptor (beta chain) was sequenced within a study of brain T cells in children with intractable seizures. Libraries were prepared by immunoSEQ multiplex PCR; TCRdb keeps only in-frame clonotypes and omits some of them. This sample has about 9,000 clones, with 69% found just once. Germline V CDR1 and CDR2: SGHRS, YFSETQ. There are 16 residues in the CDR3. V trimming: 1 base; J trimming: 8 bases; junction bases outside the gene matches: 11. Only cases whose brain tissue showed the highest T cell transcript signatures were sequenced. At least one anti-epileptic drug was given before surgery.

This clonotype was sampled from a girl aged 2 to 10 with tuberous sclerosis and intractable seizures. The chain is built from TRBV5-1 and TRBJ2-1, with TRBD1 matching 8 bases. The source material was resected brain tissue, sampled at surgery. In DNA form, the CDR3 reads TGCGCCAGCAGCTTGCAGGGGGCTAGTAGTTTCGATGAGCAGTTCTTC. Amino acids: CASSLQGASSFDEQFF.